This note documents a single T cell receptor beta chain sequence. This sample stems from a study of blood T cell repertoires in COVID-19. Profiled with immunoSEQ multiplex PCR; TCRdb holds only in-frame clones, not every one. Among some 300,000 clones listed, nearly 90% were seen once. CDR1 and CDR2 from the germline V gene are MDHEN and SYDVKM. The CDR3 covers 15 residues. The V end lost 7 bases, the J end lost 4 bases, and 16 bases lay between the germline ends. The sequencing input was peripheral blood. The clonotype comes from a woman between 35 and 50 years old with COVID-19, enrolled during active disease. This sequence joins TRBV28 and TRBJ1-4; D gene ambiguous. CDR3 sequence reads: CASTSLEGFNEKLFF. The CDR3 bases are TGTGCCAGCACCAGCTTAGAGGGCTTTAATGAAAAACTGTTTTTT. The full variable domain, with the rest looked up from reference TRBV28 and TRBJ1-4, is DVKVTQSSRYLVKRTGEKVFLECVQDMDHENMFWYRQDPGLGLRLIYFSYDVKMKEKGDIPEGYSVSREKKERFSLILESASTNQTSMYLCASTSLEGFNEKLFFGSGTQLSVL.